This T cell receptor beta chain was sequenced during a study of T cell repertoires in cytomegalovirus infection. The CDR3 is made up of 15 amino acids. Trimming shortened V by 6 bases and J by 4 bases, and 13 bases separated the two germline ends. Germline lookup yields CDR1 LGHNT and CDR2 FRNRAP. TCRdb reanalysed the reads using MiXCR and keeps one entry per CDR3 protein. The table lists about 110,000 distinct CDR3 sequences, around 28% of them singletons, with about 81% in the top ten. As concerns this clonotype: Its target is not known.

This sequence was found in a human donor in good health (CMV status not recorded). Some clones in this sample may be carry-over from other donors' samples. The sequenced sample was CD8+ T cells from cultured PBMCs, obtained from culture after CMV antigen stimulation. The chain uses TRBV12-5 and TRBJ1-6, with D uncertain. The CDR3 bases are TGTGCTAGTGGGTACGGGGAGGAATATAATTCACCCCTCCACTTT. As protein: CASGYGEEYNSPLHF. Full variable domain (missing parts from reference TRBV12-5 and TRBJ1-6): DARVTQTPRHKVTEMGQEVTMRCQPILGHNTVFWYRQTMMQGLELLAYFRNRAPLDDSGMPKDRFSAEMPDATLATLKIQPSEPRDSAVYFCASGYGEEYNSPLHFGNGTRLTVT.